The 22 T cell receptor beta chains below come from one sample, sequenced in a study of CD8+ T cells in alopecia areata. RNA was extracted and reverse transcribed into cDNA as the sequencing template. Libraries were prepared by immunoSEQ multiplex PCR; TCRdb keeps only in-frame clonotypes and omits some of them. The sample comprises a few hundred thousand clones, approximately 53% of which are singletons, and roughly 5.3% rests with the top ten. Sequencing was done on a sample of CD8+ T cells sorted from blood. These receptors all come from a human donor in good health.

In DNA form, the CDR3 reads TGTGCCAGCAGCTCCGGGGGGTCCAACTATGGCTACACCTTC. Translating it yields CASSSGGSNYGYTF. The chain carries TRBV13 and TRBJ1-2; perhaps TRBD1 as D (5 bases). V lost 4 bases, J lost 2 bases, and 11 bases lay in between. The CDR3 covers 14 residues. Germline CDR1 PRHDT, CDR2 FYEKMQ (reference sequence).

V and J are TRBV27 and TRBJ2-1, with D hard to call. Trimming left V 5 bases short and J 7 bases short, with 12 bases between. The CDR3 length is 13 residues. Per the germline V gene, CDR1 is MNHEY and CDR2 is SMNVEV (reference sequence). The CDR3 is CASSPHPLNEQFF. For the CDR3, the DNA is TGTGCCAGCAGTCCCCACCCACTAAATGAGCAGTTCTTC.

The rearrangement uses TRBV2 and TRBJ2-7, with 9 bases that match TRBD2. This CDR3 contains 17 residues. Germline values: CDR1 SNHLY, CDR2 FYNNEI. V shed 2 bases and J 4 bases; nucleotides not matched to a gene: 12. The CDR3: CASSERWLAGISYEQYF. The DNA for the CDR3 is TGTGCCAGCAGTGAACGCTGGCTAGCGGGGATCTCGTACGAGCAGTACTTC.

The rearrangement links TRBV6-5 to TRBJ2-5, with unresolved D. This CDR3 has 14 residues. Per the germline V gene, CDR1 is MNHEY and CDR2 is SVGAGI. Trimming cost V 0 bases and J 1 base, with 6 bases left between them. This CDR3 is CASSYSNFQETQYF. The CDR3, as DNA: TGTGCCAGCAGTTACTCGAACTTCCAAGAGACCCAGTACTTC.

The V and J genes are TRBV5-4 and TRBJ2-7, with D perhaps matching TRBD1 (7 bases). The CDR3 consists of 12 residues. The V and J ends lost 4 bases and 6 bases respectively, with 11 bases between them. Germline CDR1 is SGHNT and CDR2 is YYREEE (reference sequence). CDR3 coding DNA: TGTGCCAGCAGCGGGGGGACAGTCGAGCAGTACTTC. It yields the protein CASSGGTVEQYF. The whole variable domain, remainder taken from reference TRBV5-4 and TRBJ2-7, is ETGVTQSPTHLIKTRGQQVTLRCSSQSGHNTVSWYQQALGQGPQFIFQYYREEENGRGNFPPRFSGLQFPNYSSELNVNALELDDSALYLCASSGGTVEQYFGPGTRLTVT.

The rearrangement links TRBV29-1 to TRBJ2-7; tentative D call: TRBD2 (6 bases). Germline V gene sequence: CDR1 SQVTM, CDR2 ANQGSEA. Trimming took 7 bases from V and 2 from J, leaving 15 bases between them. This CDR3 spans 13 amino acids. The CDR3 nucleotides are TGCAGCGCCCAGGGCGGGGAGACCTACGAGCAGTACTTC. Protein product: CSAQGGETYEQYF.

This clone has just a few counts. This rearrangement joins TRBV12-5 to TRBJ1-1, with D possibly being TRBD1 (5 bases). V lost 6 bases to trimming and J lost 5 bases, with 10 bases between them. Germline CDR1 LGHNT, CDR2 FRNRAP. CDR3 length: 12 residues. The CDR3 here is CASGARATEAFF. As DNA, the CDR3 is TGTGCTAGTGGGGCCAGGGCGACTGAAGCTTTCTTT.

This clone was seen repeatedly, ten times or more. The chain uses TRBV13 and TRBJ2-2; D unclear. Trimming took off 6 bases at V and 7 bases at J, with 12 bases between the two ends. This CDR3 contains 13 residues. Per germline, CDR1 PRHDT and CDR2 FYEKMQ (reference sequence). CDR3 sequence (DNA): TGTGCCAGCAGTTATAGAGAAGTCGGGGAGCTGTTTTTT. Residues: CASSYREVGELFF.

The chain has TRBV29-1 and TRBJ2-2; the D gene is possibly TRBD2 (7 bases). Germline V gene sequence: CDR1 SQVTM, CDR2 ANQGSEA. The V end lost 6 bases, the J end lost 5 bases, and 19 bases lay between the germline ends. This CDR3 has 15 amino acids. The CDR3 region has the DNA TGCAGCGTCTCGGGGGGCAGTTTTAGAACCGGGGAGCTGTTTTTT. Residues: CSVSGGSFRTGELFF.

The V call is TRBV29-1, the J call TRBJ2-3; TRBD2 might be the D (7 bases). The CDR3 has 13 residues. CDR1 and CDR2 (germline): SQVTM, ANQGSEA. The germline V and J ends were trimmed by 4 bases and 6 bases, with 14 bases remaining between them. Here the CDR3 reads CSVVSGGPDTQYF. The DNA for the CDR3 is TGCAGCGTTGTATCGGGGGGCCCGGATACGCAGTATTTT.

The V and J genes are TRBV29-1 and TRBJ2-2, with unresolved D. CDR3 length: 12 residues. The germline gives CDR1 SQVTM, CDR2 ANQGSEA. Trimming took 4 bases from V and 4 from J, leaving 7 bases between them. This chain's CDR3 is CSVVWVTGELFF. The CDR3 bases are TGCAGCGTTGTTTGGGTCACCGGGGAGCTGTTTTTT.

The chain uses TRBV7-9 and TRBJ2-5; TRBD2 matches at 7 bases. Germline CDR1 SEHNR, CDR2 FQNEAQ (reference sequence). The CDR3 is made up of 18 amino acids. V shed 5 bases, J shed 0 bases, and the junction held 15 bases outside the gene matches. This chain's CDR3 is CASSPSPPSGEDQETQYF. For the CDR3, the DNA is TGTGCCAGCAGCCCCTCCCCTCCTAGCGGAGAAGACCAAGAGACCCAGTACTTC.

The rearrangement links TRBV6-5 to TRBJ1-2, with 8 bases that match TRBD1. Germline V gene lookup returns CDR1 MNHEY and CDR2 SVGAGI. The CDR3 has 15 residues. The V segment lost 5 bases and the J segment 8 bases; nucleotides outside the gene matches: 13. In nucleotides, the CDR3 is TGTGCCAGCAGTACTAGGACAGGGCAGGTTAGCGGCTACACCTTC. Amino acid sequence: CASSTRTGQVSGYTF.

The rearrangement links TRBV4-1 to TRBJ2-5; TRBD1 is a possible D gene (5 bases). In germline, CDR1 is MGHRA, CDR2 YSYEKL. Deletions cut 1 base from V and 10 bases from J, with 19 bases between. The CDR3 has 15 residues. DNA of the CDR3: TGCGCCAGCAGCCAAGTCGTGGAAATAATAGGGGTCCAGTACTTC. Translated: CASSQVVEIIGVQYF.

The chain has TRBV5-6 and TRBJ2-5; 11 nucleotides match TRBD2. Germline-derived CDR1 and CDR2 are SGHDT and YYEEEE. V gave up 4 bases and J gave up 1 base; unmatched junction bases: 6. The CDR3 spans 16 residues. The chain's CDR3 is CASSVLAGGRQETQYF. CDR3 nucleotide sequence: TGTGCCAGCAGCGTCCTAGCGGGGGGACGCCAAGAGACCCAGTACTTC.

In its sample, this clone was seen a few times. The genes are TRBV14 and TRBJ1-4; perhaps TRBD1 as D (5 bases). Trimming shortened V by 4 bases and J by 16 bases, and 19 bases separated the two germline ends. The CDR3 extends over 13 amino acids. Germline V gives CDR1 SGHDN, CDR2 FVKESK. This CDR3 reads CASSPTRNDSPFF. The CDR3 DNA reads TGTGCCAGCAGCCCCACGAGGAACGACAGTCCGTTTTTT.

The chain employs TRBV6-1 and TRBJ1-2; D possibly corresponds to TRBD1 (6 bases). Germline V gives CDR1 MNHNS, CDR2 SASEGT. The CDR3 totals 14 residues. V was clipped by 6 bases and J by 5 bases, with 16 bases between them. The CDR3 nucleotides read TGTGCCAGCAGCCATAGGGGGACGGGGTATGGCTACACCTTC. Its protein product is CASSHRGTGYGYTF.

This chain joins TRBV15 and TRBJ2-2; D gene uncertain. Germline CDR1 reads LNHNV; CDR2 reads YYDKDF (reference sequence). The CDR3 spans 13 residues. V was clipped by 0 bases and J by 5 bases, with 4 bases between them. The CDR3 is CATSRDNTGELFF. CDR3 coding DNA: TGTGCCACCAGCAGAGATAATACCGGGGAGCTGTTTTTT.

The chain uses TRBV27 and TRBJ2-7; D is perhaps TRBD1 or TRBD2 (6 bases each). The CDR3 is made up of 15 amino acids. V was clipped by 5 bases and J by 5 bases, with 19 bases between them. Germline V gene data show CDR1 as MNHEY and CDR2 as SMNVEV (reference sequence). For the CDR3, the DNA is TGTGCCAGCAGTCTGGTGGGGGGCACTTTCAACGAGCAGTACTTC. This encodes CASSLVGGTFNEQYF.

This clone was picked up a small number of times. J is TRBJ2-1 and V is TRBV30, with TRBD2 matching over 11 bases. The germline CDR1 and CDR2 sequences are GTSNPN and SVGIG (reference sequence). With V trimmed by 7 bases and J by 6 bases, 8 bases remained unmatched. The CDR3 is 14 amino acids. CDR3 in amino acids: CASNSGGAPNEQFF. For the CDR3, the DNA is TGTGCCTCGAATAGCGGGGGGGCCCCCAATGAGCAGTTCTTC.

The chain uses TRBV25-1 and TRBJ2-5; D is ambiguous. This CDR3 region has 13 residues. The V gene lost 6 bases and the J gene lost 5 bases, with 13 bases spanning the gap. Germline loops: CDR1 MGHDK, CDR2 SYGVNS. CDR3 bases: TGTGCCAGCAGCCTTTGGGGTCGGGAGACCCAGTACTTC. It translates to CASSLWGRETQYF. The full variable domain, with the rest looked up from reference TRBV25-1 and TRBJ2-5, is EADIYQTPRYLVIGTGKKITLECSQTMGHDKMYWYQQDPGMELHLIHYSYGVNSTEKGDLSSESTVSRIRTEHFPLTLESARPSHTSQYLCASSLWGRETQYFGPGTRLLVL.

V is TRBV29-1 and J is TRBJ2-1; D not certain. CDR1 SQVTM and CDR2 ANQGSEA come from the germline V gene. V was shortened by 2 bases and J by 5 bases, with 7 bases between the two germline ends. CDR3 length equals 12 residues. The CDR3 bases are TGCAGCGTTGAACTCCTCGACAATGAGCAGTTCTTC. This translates into CSVELLDNEQFF.